The entry below gives a single T cell receptor (beta chain) sequence along with its context. Other DNA sequences from this sample encode an identical CDR3 as well. Sequencing used immunoSEQ multiplex PCR; TCRdb keeps in-frame clones, though not all of them. The sample holds about 1.5 million clones, 95% to 99% seen once. The sample is drawn from a study of shared clonotypes between healthy human individuals. For the study at large: Each donor's CD8 memory used one plate, CD8 naive two, each CD4 subset three.

V shed 0 bases and J 0 bases; nucleotides not matched to a gene: 3. This CDR3 has 16 residues. CDR1 is SGDLS, CDR2 YYNGEE, per germline. CD45RA-negative memory and CD45RA+ naive subsets were split from the CD4+ cells. The TCR comes from a young man in good health. The sample was naive CD4+ T cells sorted from blood. Sample subset: CD45RA+ positively selected. The chain couples TRBV9 to TRBJ2-3; 8 bases are shared with TRBD2. The CDR3 coding sequence is TGTGCCAGCAGCGTAGCCAGCGGGAGAAGCACAGATACGCAGTATTTT. Its translation is CASSVASGRSTDTQYF.